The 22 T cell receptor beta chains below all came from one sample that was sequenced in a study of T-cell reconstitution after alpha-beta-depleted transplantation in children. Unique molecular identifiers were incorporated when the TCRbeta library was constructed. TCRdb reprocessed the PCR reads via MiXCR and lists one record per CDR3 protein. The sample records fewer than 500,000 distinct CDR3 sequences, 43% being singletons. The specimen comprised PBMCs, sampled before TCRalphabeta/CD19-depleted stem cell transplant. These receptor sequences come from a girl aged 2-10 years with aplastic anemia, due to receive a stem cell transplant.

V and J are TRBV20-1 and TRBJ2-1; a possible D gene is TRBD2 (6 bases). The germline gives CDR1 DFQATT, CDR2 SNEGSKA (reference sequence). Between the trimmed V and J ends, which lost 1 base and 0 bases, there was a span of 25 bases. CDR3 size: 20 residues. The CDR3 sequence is CSARVLTQVVQTSSYNEQFF. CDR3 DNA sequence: TGCAGTGCTAGAGTCCTCACACAGGTAGTACAGACTAGCTCCTACAATGAGCAGTTCTTC.

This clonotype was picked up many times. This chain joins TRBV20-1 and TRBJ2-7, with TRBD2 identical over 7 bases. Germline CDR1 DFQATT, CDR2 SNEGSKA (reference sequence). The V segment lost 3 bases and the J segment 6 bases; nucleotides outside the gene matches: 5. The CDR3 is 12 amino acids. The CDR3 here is CSASGGRTEQYF. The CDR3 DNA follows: TGCAGTGCTAGCGGCGGGAGAACCGAGCAGTACTTC.

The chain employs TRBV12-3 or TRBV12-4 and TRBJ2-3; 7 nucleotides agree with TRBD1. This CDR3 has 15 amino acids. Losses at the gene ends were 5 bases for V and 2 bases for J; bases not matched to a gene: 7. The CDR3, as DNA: TGTGCCAGCAGTGGCGGACAGGCGTCCACAGATACGCAGTATTTT. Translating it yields CASSGGQASTDTQYF.

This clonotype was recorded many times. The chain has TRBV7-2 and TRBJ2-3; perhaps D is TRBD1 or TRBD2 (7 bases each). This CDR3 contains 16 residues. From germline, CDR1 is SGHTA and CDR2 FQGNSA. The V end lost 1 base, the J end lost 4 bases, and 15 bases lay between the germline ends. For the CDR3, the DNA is TGTGCCAGCAGCTTAGGTGGGGGGAGGGGGCCAGATACGCAGTATTTT. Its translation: CASSLGGGRGPDTQYF.

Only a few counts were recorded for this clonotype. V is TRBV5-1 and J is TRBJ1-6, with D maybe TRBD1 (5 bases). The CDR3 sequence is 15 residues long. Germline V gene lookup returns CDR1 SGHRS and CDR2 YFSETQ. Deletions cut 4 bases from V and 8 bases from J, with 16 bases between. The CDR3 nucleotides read TGCGCCAGCAGCCCGGGGTGGGGGTCGGATTCACCCCTCCACTTT. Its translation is CASSPGWGSDSPLHF. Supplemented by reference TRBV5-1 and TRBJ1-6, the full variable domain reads KAGVTQTPRYLIKTRGQQVTLSCSPISGHRSVSWYQQTPGQGLQFLFEYFSETQRNKGNFPGRFSGRQFSNSRSEMNVSTLELGDSALYLCASSPGWGSDSPLHFGNGTRLTVT.

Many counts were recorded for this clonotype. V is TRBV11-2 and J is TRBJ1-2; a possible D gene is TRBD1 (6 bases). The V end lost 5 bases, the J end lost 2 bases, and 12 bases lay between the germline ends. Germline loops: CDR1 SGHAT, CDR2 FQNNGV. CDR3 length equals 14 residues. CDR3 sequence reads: CASSRSTGNYGYTF. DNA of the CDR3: TGTGCCAGCAGCCGCTCGACAGGCAACTATGGCTACACCTTC.

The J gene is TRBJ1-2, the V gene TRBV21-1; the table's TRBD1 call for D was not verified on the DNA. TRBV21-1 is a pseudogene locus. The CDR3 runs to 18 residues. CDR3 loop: CASSKVGVSDRMGLGYTF. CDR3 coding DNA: TGTGCCAGCAGCAAAGTTGGGGTCTCGGACAGGATGGGGCTTGGCTACACCTTC.

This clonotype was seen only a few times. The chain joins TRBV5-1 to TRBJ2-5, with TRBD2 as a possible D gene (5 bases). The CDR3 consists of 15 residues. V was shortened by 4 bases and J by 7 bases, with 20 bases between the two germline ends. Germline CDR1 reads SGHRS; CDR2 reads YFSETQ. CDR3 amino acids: CASSPASRGEGTQYF. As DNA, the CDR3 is TGCGCCAGCAGCCCCGCTTCTCGAGGCGAGGGGACCCAGTACTTC.

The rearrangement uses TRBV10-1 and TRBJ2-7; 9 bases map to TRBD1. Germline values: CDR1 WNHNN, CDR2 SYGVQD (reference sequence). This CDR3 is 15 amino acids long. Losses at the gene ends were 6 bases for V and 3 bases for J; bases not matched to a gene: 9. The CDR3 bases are TGCGCCAGCAGCCCTCTCGGGACAGGGCTCTACGAGCAGTACTTC. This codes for CASSPLGTGLYEQYF.

Written as DNA, the CDR3 is TGTGCCAGCAGTGACCACGCGGAAGAGACCCAGTACTTC. Protein: CASSDHAEETQYF. The rearrangement links TRBV6-4 to TRBJ2-5; D is unresolved. The germline V gene has CDR1 MRHNA and CDR2 SNTAGT. V was trimmed by 2 bases and J by 3 bases, leaving 7 bases between them. This CDR3 contains 13 residues.

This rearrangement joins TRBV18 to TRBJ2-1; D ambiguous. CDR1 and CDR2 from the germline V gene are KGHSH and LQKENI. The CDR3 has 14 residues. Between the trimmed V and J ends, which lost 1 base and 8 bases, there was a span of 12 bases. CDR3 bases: TGTGCCAGCTCACCACGATTAGGCGTGGATGAGCAGTTCTTC. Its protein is CASSPRLGVDEQFF.

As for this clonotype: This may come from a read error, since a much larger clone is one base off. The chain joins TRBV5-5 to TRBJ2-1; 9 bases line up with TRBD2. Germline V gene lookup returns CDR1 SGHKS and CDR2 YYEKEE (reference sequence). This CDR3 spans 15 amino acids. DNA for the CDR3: TGTGTCAGCAGCCCACGACTAGCGGACTACAATGAGCAGTTCTTC. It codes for CVSSPRLADYNEQFF.

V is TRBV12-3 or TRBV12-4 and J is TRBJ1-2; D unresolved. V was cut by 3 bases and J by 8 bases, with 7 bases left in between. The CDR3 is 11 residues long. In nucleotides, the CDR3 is TGTGCCAGCAGTTTTAGGATGGGCTACACCTTC. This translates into CASSFRMGYTF.

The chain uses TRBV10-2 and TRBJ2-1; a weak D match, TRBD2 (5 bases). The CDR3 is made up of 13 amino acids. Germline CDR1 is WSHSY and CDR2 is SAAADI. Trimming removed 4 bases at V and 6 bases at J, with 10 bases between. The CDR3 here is CASSVDYSNEQFF. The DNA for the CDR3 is TGCGCCAGCAGTGTTGACTACAGCAATGAGCAGTTCTTC.

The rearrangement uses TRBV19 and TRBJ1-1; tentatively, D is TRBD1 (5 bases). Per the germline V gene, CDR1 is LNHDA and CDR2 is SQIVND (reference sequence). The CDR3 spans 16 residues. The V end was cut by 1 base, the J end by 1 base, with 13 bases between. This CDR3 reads CASSIGGSIGNTEAFF. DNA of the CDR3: TGTGCCAGTAGTATAGGGGGCAGTATCGGGAACACTGAAGCTTTCTTT.

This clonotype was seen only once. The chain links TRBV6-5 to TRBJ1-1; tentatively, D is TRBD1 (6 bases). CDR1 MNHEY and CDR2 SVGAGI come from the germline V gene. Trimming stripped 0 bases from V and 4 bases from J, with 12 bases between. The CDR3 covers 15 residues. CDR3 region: CASSYSGGRSTEAFF. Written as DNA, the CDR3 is TGTGCCAGCAGTTACTCAGGGGGACGGAGCACTGAAGCTTTCTTT.

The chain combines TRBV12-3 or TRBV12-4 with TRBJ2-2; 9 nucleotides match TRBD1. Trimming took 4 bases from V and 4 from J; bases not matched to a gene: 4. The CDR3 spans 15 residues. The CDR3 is CASSWGQGSTGELFF. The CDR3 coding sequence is TGTGCCAGCAGTTGGGGACAGGGAAGCACCGGGGAGCTGTTTTTT.

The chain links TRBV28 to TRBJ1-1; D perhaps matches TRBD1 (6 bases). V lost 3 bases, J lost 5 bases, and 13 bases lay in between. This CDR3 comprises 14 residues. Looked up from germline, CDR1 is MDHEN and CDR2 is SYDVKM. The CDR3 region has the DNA TGTGCCAGCAGTTTTAACAGGGAAGTTACTGAAGCTTTCTTT. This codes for CASSFNREVTEAFF.

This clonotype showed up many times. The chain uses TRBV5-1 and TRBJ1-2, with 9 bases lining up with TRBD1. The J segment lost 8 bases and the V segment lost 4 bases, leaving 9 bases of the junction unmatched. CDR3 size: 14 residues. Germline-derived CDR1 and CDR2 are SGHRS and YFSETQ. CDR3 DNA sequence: TGCGCCAGCAGCCTACGGACAGGGGTGAGAGGCTACACCTTC. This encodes CASSLRTGVRGYTF.

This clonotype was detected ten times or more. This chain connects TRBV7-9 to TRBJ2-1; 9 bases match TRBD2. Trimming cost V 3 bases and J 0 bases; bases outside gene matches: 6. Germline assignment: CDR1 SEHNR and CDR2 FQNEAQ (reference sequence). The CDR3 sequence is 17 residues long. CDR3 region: CASSFWREGPSYNEQFF. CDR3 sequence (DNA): TGTGCCAGCAGCTTTTGGCGGGAGGGCCCCTCCTACAATGAGCAGTTCTTC. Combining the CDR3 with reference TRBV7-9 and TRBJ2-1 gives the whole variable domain DTGVSQNPRHKITKRGQNVTFRCDPISEHNRLYWYRQTLGQGPEFLTYFQNEAQLEKSRLLSDRFSAERPKGSFSTLEIQRTEQGDSAMYLCASSFWREGPSYNEQFFGPGTRLTVL.

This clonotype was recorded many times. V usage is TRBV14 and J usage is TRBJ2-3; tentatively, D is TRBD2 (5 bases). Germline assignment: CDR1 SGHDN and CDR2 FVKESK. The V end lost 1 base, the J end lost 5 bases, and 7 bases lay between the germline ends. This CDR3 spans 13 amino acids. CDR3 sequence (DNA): TGTGCCAGCAGCCAAGTAGCGCGAGATACGCAGTATTTT. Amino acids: CASSQVARDTQYF.

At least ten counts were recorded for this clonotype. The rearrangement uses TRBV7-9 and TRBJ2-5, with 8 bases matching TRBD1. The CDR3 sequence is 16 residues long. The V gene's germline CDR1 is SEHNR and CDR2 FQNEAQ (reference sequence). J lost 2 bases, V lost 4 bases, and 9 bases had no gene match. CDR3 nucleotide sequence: TGTGCCAGCAGCTCAAACCGGGACAGGAGTCAAGAGACCCAGTACTTC. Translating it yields CASSSNRDRSQETQYF.